This T cell receptor beta chain is drawn from a study of T-cell memory formation after mild COVID-19. Overall study context: Clustering of TCRs was largely donor specific.

With 2 bases removed from V and 0 bases from J, the gap between germline ends came to 7 bases. Germline-derived CDR1 and CDR2 are SQVTM and ANQGSEA. The CDR3 consists of 13 residues. Constant-segment primers served in 5'RACE that generated TCR alpha and TCR beta cDNA libraries bearing sample barcodes and UMIs. MiXCR, run by TCRdb on the 5' RACE reads, gives a single entry per CDR3 protein. The sample has around 220,000 distinct CDR3 sequences, about a sixth seen once. Study findings and constraints: Chiefly within CM and EM were the contracting CD4+ clones; CD8+ ones were within EMRA. Nothing showed for sure that second-wave clones peaking on day 37 were SARS-CoV-2 specific.

Comment on this clonotype: Antigen unknown.

The source of this sequence is a man aged 18 to 30 who had mild COVID-19 (a few samples of this study predate the infection). Cell type and time point are not known. The chain couples TRBV29-1 to TRBJ1-1; D is undetermined. The sample was PBMCs or a T cell subset sorted from them (not recorded which). The CDR3 region is CSVETWLNTEAFF. As DNA, the CDR3 is TGCAGCGTTGAAACCTGGTTGAACACTGAAGCTTTCTTT.